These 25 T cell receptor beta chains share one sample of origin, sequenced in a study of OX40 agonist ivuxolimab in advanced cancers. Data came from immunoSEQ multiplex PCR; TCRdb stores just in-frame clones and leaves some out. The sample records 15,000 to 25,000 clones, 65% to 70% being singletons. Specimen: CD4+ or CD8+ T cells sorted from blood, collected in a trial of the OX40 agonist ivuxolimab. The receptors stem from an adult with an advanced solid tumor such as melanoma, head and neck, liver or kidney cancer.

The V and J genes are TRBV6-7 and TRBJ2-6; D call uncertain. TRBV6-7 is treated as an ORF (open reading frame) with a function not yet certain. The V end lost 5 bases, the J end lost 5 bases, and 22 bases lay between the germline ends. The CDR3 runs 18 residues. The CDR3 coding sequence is TGTGCCAGCAGTGTAAAAACGCGTTTACAAAGTCGGGCCAACGTCCTGACTTTC. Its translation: CASSVKTRLQSRANVLTF.

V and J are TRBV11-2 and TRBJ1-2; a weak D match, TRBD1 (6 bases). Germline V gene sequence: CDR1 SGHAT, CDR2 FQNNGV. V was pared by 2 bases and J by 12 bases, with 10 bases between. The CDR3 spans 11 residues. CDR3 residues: CASSLSGVNTF. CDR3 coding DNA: TGTGCCAGCAGCTTATCAGGGGTCAACACCTTC.

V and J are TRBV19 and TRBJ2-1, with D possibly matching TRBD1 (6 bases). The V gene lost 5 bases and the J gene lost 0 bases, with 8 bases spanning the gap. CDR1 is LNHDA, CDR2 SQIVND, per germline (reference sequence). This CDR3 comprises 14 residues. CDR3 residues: CASSQGSSYNEQFF. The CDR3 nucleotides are TGTGCCAGTAGTCAGGGGAGCTCCTACAATGAGCAGTTCTTC. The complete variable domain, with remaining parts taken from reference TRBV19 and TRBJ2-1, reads DGGITQSPKYLFRKEGQNVTLSCEQNLNHDAMYWYRQDPGQGLRLIYYSQIVNDFQKGDIAEGYSVSREKKESFPLTVTSAQKNPTAFYLCASSQGSSYNEQFFGPGTRLTVL.

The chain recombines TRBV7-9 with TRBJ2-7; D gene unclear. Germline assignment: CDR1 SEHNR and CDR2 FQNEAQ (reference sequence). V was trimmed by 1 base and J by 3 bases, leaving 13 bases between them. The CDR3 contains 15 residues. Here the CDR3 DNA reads TGTGCCAGCAGCTTAGGAGGTTCCCCCGGCTACGAGCAGTACTTC. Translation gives CASSLGGSPGYEQYF. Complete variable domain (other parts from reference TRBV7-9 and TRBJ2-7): DTGVSQNPRHKITKRGQNVTFRCDPISEHNRLYWYRQTLGQGPEFLTYFQNEAQLEKSRLLSDRFSAERPKGSFSTLEIQRTEQGDSAMYLCASSLGGSPGYEQYFGPGTRLTVT.

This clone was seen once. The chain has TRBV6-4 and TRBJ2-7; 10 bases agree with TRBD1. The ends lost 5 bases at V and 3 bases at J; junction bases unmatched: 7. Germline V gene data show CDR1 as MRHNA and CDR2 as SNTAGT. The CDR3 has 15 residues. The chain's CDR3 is CASSPQGQGIYEQYF. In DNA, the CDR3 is TGTGCCAGCAGTCCCCAGGGACAGGGGATCTACGAGCAGTACTTC.

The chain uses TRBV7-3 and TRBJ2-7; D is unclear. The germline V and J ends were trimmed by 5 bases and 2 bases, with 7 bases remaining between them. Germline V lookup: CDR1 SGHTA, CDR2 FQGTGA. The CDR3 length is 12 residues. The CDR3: CASSIVPYEQYF. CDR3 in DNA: TGTGCCAGCAGCATCGTCCCCTACGAGCAGTACTTC.

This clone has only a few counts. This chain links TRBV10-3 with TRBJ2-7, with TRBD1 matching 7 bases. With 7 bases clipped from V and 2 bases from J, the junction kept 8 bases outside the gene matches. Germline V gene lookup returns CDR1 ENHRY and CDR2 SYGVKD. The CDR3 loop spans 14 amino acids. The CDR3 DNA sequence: TGTGCCATCAAAAGGGAGACAGGGCCCTACGAGCAGTACTTC. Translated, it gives CAIKRETGPYEQYF.

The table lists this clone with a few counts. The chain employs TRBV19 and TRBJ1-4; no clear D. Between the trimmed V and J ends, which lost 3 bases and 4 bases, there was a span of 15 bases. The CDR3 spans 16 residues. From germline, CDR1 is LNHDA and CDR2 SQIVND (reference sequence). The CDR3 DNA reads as TGTGCCAGTAGTATGGACGGGAGGCGAATTAATGAAAAACTGTTTTTT. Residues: CASSMDGRRINEKLFF.

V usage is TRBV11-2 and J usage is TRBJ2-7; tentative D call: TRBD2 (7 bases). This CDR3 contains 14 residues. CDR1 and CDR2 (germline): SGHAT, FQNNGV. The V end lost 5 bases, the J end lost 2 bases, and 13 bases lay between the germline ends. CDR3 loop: CASSPTRGPYEQYF. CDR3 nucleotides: TGTGCCAGCAGCCCAACGCGGGGGCCCTACGAGCAGTACTTC.

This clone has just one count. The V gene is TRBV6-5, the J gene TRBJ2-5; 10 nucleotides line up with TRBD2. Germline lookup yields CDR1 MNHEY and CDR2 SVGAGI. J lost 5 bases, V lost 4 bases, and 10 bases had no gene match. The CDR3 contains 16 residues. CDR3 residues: CASSWISGRLRETQYF. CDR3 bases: TGTGCCAGCAGTTGGATTAGCGGGAGGCTTAGGGAGACCCAGTACTTC.

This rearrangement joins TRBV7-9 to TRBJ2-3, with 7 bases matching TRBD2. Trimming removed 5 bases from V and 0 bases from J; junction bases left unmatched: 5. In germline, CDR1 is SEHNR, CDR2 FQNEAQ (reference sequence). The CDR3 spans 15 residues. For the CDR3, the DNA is TGTGCCAGCAGCCCCCTCGGGGGGAGCACAGATACGCAGTATTTT. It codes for CASSPLGGSTDTQYF.

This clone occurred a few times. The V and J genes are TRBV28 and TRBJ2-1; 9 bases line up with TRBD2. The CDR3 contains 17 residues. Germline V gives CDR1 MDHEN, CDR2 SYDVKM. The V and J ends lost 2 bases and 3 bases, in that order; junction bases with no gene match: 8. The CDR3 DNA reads TGTGCCAGCAGTTTAAGGCATAGCGGGGGTCACTACAATGAGCAGTTCTTC. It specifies CASSLRHSGGHYNEQFF.

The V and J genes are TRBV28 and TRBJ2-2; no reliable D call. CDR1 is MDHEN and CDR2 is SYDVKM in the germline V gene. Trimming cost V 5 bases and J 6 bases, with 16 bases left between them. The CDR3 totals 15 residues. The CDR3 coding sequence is TGTGCCAGCAGTCCACGAAACGTTAATCCCGGGGAGCTGTTTTTT. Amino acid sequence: CASSPRNVNPGELFF.

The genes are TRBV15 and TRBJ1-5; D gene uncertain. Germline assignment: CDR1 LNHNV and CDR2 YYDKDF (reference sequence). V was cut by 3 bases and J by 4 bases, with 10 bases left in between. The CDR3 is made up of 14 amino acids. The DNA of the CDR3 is TGTGCCACCAGCAGTAACAGAGAGAATCAGCCCCAGCATTTT. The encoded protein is CATSSNRENQPQHF.

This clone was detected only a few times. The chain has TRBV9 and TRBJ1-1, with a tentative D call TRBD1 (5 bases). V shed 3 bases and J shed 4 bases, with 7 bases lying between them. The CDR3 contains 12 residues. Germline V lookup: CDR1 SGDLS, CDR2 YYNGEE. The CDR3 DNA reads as TGTGCCAGCAGCGGGGGGACCACTGAAGCTTTCTTT. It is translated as CASSGGTTEAFF.

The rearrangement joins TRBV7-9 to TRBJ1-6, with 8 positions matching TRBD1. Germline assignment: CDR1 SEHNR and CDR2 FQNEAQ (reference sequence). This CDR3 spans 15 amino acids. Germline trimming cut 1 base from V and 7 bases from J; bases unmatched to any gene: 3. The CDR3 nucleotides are TGTGCCAGCAGCTTAGGACAGGGGAGGAATTCACCCCTCCACTTT. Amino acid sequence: CASSLGQGRNSPLHF.

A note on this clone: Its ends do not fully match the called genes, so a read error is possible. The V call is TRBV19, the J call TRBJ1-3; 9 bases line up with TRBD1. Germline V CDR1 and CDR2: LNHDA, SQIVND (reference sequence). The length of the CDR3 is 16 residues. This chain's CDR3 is CASRSRQGGPGDTIYF. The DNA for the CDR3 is TGTGCCAGTAGGTCGAGACAGGGGGGTCCTGGAGACACCATATATTTT.

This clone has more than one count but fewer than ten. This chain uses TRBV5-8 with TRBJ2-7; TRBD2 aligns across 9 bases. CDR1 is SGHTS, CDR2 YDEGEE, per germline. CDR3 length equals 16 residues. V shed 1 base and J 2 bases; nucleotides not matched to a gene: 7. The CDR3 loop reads CASSLLAGVFAYEQYF. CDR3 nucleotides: TGTGCCAGCAGCTTGTTAGCGGGAGTATTTGCCTACGAGCAGTACTTC.

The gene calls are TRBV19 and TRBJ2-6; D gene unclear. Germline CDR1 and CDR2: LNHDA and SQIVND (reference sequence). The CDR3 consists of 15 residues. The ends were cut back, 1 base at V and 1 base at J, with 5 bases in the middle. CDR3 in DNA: TGTGCCAGTAGTATAGTCGCTTCTGGGGCCAACGTCCTGACTTTC. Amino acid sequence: CASSIVASGANVLTF.

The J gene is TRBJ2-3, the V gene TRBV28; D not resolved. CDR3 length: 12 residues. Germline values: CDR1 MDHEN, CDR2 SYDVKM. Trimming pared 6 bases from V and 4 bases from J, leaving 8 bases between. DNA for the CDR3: TGTGCCAGCAGGCAAGCAGCAGATACGCAGTATTTT. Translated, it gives CASRQAADTQYF.

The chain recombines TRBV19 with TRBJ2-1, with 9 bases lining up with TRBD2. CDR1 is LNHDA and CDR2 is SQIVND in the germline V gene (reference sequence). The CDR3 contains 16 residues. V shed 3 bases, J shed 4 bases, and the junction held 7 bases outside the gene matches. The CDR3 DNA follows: TGTGCCAGTAGTATCTCCTCGACTAGCGGATACAATGAGCAGTTCTTC. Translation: CASSISSTSGYNEQFF.

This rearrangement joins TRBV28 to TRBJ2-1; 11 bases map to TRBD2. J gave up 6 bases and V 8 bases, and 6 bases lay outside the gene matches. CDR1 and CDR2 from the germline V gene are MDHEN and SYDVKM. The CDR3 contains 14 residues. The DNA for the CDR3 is TGTGCCAGCGAGAGACTAGCGGGAACCAATGAGCAGTTCTTC. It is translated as CASERLAGTNEQFF.

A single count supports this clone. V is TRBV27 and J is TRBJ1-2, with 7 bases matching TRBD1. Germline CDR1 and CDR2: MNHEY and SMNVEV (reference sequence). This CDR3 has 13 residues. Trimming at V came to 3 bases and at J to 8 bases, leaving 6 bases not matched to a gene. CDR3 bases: TGTGCCAGCAGTTTGGGGACAGAAAGCGGCTACACCTTC. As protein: CASSLGTESGYTF.

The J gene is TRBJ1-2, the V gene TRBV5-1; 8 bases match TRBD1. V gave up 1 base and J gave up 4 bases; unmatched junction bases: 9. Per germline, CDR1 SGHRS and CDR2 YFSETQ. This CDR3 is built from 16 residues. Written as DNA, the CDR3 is TGCGCCAGCAGCTTGATCTCGGAGGACAGGGTCTATGGCTACACCTTC. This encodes CASSLISEDRVYGYTF.

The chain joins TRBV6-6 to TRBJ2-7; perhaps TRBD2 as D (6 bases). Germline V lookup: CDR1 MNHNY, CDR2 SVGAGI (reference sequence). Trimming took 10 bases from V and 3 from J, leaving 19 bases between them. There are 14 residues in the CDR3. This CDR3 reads CATSAGSGGYEQYF. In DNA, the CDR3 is TGTGCCACCAGCGCGGGGAGTGGGGGCTACGAGCAGTACTTC.